The T cell receptor (beta chain) described here comes from a study of blood T cells in healthy people across ages. This clonotype appeared many times. Through a sample-barcoded 5' primer and a J-beta primer mix, a second PCR was run for roughly 6 to 11 cycles. TCRdb re-called the 5' RACE reads with MiXCR, one entry per CDR3 protein. The sample yields hundreds of thousands of distinct CDR3 sequences, about 50% seen once. Germline V gene data show CDR1 as GTSNPN and CDR2 as SVGIG (reference sequence). The CDR3 loop spans 12 amino acids. Trimming shortened V by 1 base and J by 4 bases, and 7 bases separated the two germline ends.

The sequenced material came from blood. The rearrangement links TRBV30 to TRBJ1-2, with D maybe TRBD1 (5 bases). This sequence originates from a woman older than 75 in good health. CDR3 loop: CAWSGQGYGYTF. The CDR3 DNA sequence: TGTGCCTGGAGTGGCCAGGGCTATGGCTACACCTTC.